This TCR beta chain derives from a study of beta chain features in type 1 diabetes. For the study at large: Researchers looked at some 110 million sorted cells across all samples. Findings and limits, study-wide: There was a moderate but significant shortening of TCRB CDR3s in all four CD4+ subsets of Type 1 diabetes patients.

Only a few counts were recorded for this clone. The antigen remains undetermined. Expressed TCRB transcripts were sequenced because the isolated RNA had all been reverse transcribed beforehand. The data were produced by immunoSEQ multiplex PCR, yet TCRdb's version contains in-frame clones alone and is incomplete. This sample carries hundreds of thousands of clones, around a sixth of them seen once, and the ten largest clones take 0.09% to 0.095%. Sorting based on CD45RO/CCR7/CD25/CD127/CD95/CD27 separated CD4+ naive, central memory, regulatory and stem cell-like memory cells. Sorting produced populations that all topped 98% purity. The CDR3 is made up of 15 amino acids. V lost 4 bases to trimming and J lost 0 bases, with 12 bases between them. The germline V gene has CDR1 LNHDA and CDR2 SQIVND (reference sequence).

This chain connects TRBV19 to TRBJ1-1; possibly TRBD1 for D (5 bases). The sample comprised naive CD4+ T cells from blood. This receptor was obtained from a young man in good health. Here the CDR3 reads CASSSKDKMNTEAFF. The DNA of the CDR3 is TGTGCCAGTAGTAGCAAGGACAAGATGAACACTGAAGCTTTCTTT.